Listed below are T cell receptor beta chains from one sample, sequenced in a study of blood T cell repertoires in COVID-19. Profiling relied on immunoSEQ multiplex PCR, and the TCRdb table lists in-frame clones only, not all of them. The data hold about 96,000 clones, with 80% observed a single time. Sequences were obtained from peripheral blood. The receptor source for this set is a man aged 45-65 years who had recovered from COVID-19. Both conserved end residues are part of each CDR3. Fields, in order: D gene, J gene, clone size, V gene, CDR3 protein, CDR3 DNA. The D gene is left open where the match is weak. Clone size is shown for a subset of rows, as once, few, many or a class of expanded clone.

TRBD1 | TRBJ1-1 | NA | TRBV6-5 | CASSYARRGATEAFF | TGTGCCAGCAGTTACGCCCGCAGGGGGGCCACTGAAGCTTTCTTT
NA | TRBJ2-7 | NA | TRBV7-2 | CASSFITGYEQYF | TGTGCCAGCAGCTTCATTACGGGGTACGAGCAGTACTTC
TRBD1 | TRBJ2-1 | once | TRBV7-9 | CASSWTGVEQFF | TGTGCCAGCAGCTGGACAGGGGTTGAGCAGTTCTTC
TRBD1 | TRBJ2-5 | NA | TRBV4-1 | CASSQGDRTGTQYF | TGCGCCAGCAGCCAAGGGGACAGGACAGGGACCCAGTACTTC
NA | TRBJ1-2 | NA | TRBV10-3 | CAISEDRGAYGYTF | TGTGCCATCAGTGAGGACCGGGGGGCTTATGGCTACACCTTC
NA | TRBJ2-3 | NA | TRBV11-2 | CAGSPDRGTQYF | TGTGCCGGGTCTCCGGACAGAGGGACGCAGTATTTT
NA | TRBJ2-7 | NA | TRBV5-6 | CASSLEGRGYEQYF | TGTGCCAGCAGCTTAGAAGGTCGGGGCTACGAGCAGTACTTC
NA | TRBJ2-1 | few | TRBV2 | CASSELNEQFF | TGTGCCAGCAGTGAACTCAATGAGCAGTTCTTC
TRBD2 | TRBJ2-1 | NA | TRBV27 | CASSLRGVEQFF | TGTGCCAGCAGTTTGCGGGGGGTTGAGCAGTTCTTC
NA | TRBJ1-6 | many | TRBV5-1 | CASSERWTDNSPLHF | TGCGCCAGCAGCGAGAGGTGGACAGATAATTCACCCCTCCACTTT
NA | TRBJ2-6 | NA | TRBV19 | CASQIDNSGANVLTF | TGTGCCAGCCAGATCGATAACTCTGGGGCCAACGTCCTGACTTTC
NA | TRBJ2-7 | NA | TRBV7-9 | CASSLNQIPGSF | TGTGCCAGCAGCTTAAATCAGATTCCGGGATCCTTC
TRBD1 | TRBJ2-1 | NA | TRBV4-2 | CASSLGQLNEQFF | TGTGCCAGCAGCCTGGGACAGCTCAATGAGCAGTTCTTC
TRBD1 | TRBJ2-1 | NA | TRBV5-1 | CASYSDRAYDEQFF | TGCGCCAGCTACTCGGACAGGGCCTACGATGAGCAGTTCTTC
NA | TRBJ2-3 | NA | TRBV6-6 | CASSDVGQGTDTQYF | TGTGCCAGCAGTGACGTGGGGCAGGGGACAGATACGCAGTATTTT
NA | TRBJ1-2 | NA | TRBV7-2 | CASTPAGSYTF | TGTGCCAGCACCCCGGCAGGCAGCTACACCTTC
TRBD1 | TRBJ1-3 | NA | TRBV5-1 | CASSGQGHSGNTIYF | TGCGCCAGCAGCGGACAGGGTCACTCTGGAAACACCATATATTTT
TRBD2 | TRBJ2-2 | NA | TRBV5-6 | CASSLLAGGLGGELFF | TGTGCCAGCAGCTTACTAGCGGGAGGGCTCGGCGGGGAGCTGTTTTTT
TRBD1 | TRBJ1-1 | NA | TRBV2 | CATETGLNTEAFF | TGTGCCACCGAGACAGGGCTGAACACTGAAGCTTTCTTT
TRBD1 | TRBJ1-1 | NA | TRBV29-1 | CSAGQVNAEAFF | TGCAGCGCTGGACAGGTAAACGCTGAAGCTTTCTTT
TRBD2 | TRBJ2-1 | NA | TRBV7-2 | CASTSRGGGAQNEQFF | TGTGCCAGCACCTCCCGGGGCGGGGGGGCCCAGAATGAGCAGTTCTTC
NA | TRBJ1-5 | NA | TRBV15 | CATSREPPGLNSNQPQHF | TGTGCCACCAGCAGAGAACCTCCCGGGTTGAATAGCAATCAGCCCCAGCATTTT
TRBD2 | TRBJ2-1 | few | TRBV19 | CASSILAGGNNEQFF | TGTGCCAGTAGTATCCTAGCGGGGGGTAACAATGAGCAGTTCTTC
NA | TRBJ1-1 | once | TRBV30 | CAWCSGTEAFF | TGTGCCTGGTGTTCAGGTACTGAAGCTTTCTTT
NA | TRBJ2-2 | NA | TRBV24-1 | CATSDLGHTTGELFF | TGTGCCACCAGTGATTTGGGACATACAACCGGGGAGCTGTTTTTT
NA | TRBJ2-5 | NA | TRBV7-9 | CASSYGEETQYF | TGTGCCAGCAGTTACGGAGAAGAGACCCAGTACTTC
NA | TRBJ1-4 | few | TRBV7-9 | CASSNERSEKLFF | TGTGCCAGCAGCAACGAGAGGAGTGAAAAACTGTTTTTT
NA | TRBJ1-2 | NA | TRBV12-3/TRBV12-4 | CASSLVRNYGYTF | TGTGCCAGCAGTTTAGTCAGGAACTATGGCTACACCTTC
NA | TRBJ2-5 | NA | TRBV14 | CASSQTGTQPEETQYF | TGTGCCAGCAGCCAGACCGGGACTCAACCTGAAGAGACCCAGTACTTC
TRBD1 | TRBJ1-4 | NA | TRBV18 | CASSPPGQFNEKLFF | TGTGCCAGCTCACCACCGGGACAGTTTAATGAAAAACTGTTTTTT
TRBD1 | TRBJ1-2 | NA | TRBV5-4 | CASSLGTGEDSYTF | TGTGCCAGCAGCTTGGGGACAGGGGAGGATAGCTACACCTTC
TRBD1 | TRBJ2-4 | once | TRBV13 | CASSQDRSGIQYF | TGTGCCAGCAGCCAGGACAGGTCGGGCATTCAGTACTTC
TRBD2 | TRBJ2-3 | NA | TRBV3-1/TRBV3-2 | CASSQDSGGWDTQYF | TGTGCCAGCAGCCAAGACTCGGGGGGGTGGGATACGCAGTATTTT
TRBD2 | TRBJ2-1 | once | TRBV2 | CASSFEREYNEQFF | TGTGCCAGCAGTTTCGAGCGGGAATACAATGAGCAGTTCTTC
NA | TRBJ1-4 | NA | TRBV18 | CASSPLRGSDPNEKLFF | TGTGCCAGCTCACCTCTAAGGGGGTCGGATCCTAATGAAAAACTGTTTTTT
NA | TRBJ1-1 | NA | TRBV18 | CASSPVTAPNTEAFF | TGTGCCAGCTCACCAGTGACAGCTCCGAACACTGAAGCTTTCTTT
NA | TRBJ1-1 | NA | TRBV6-5 | CASTQKRAAGPAFF | TGTGCCAGCACTCAAAAGCGGGCGGCCGGCCCAGCTTTCTTT
NA | TRBJ2-3 | NA | TRBV19 | CASSPPRTAWRTDTQYF | TGTGCCAGTAGTCCACCAAGGACAGCGTGGCGCACAGATACGCAGTATTTT
TRBD2 | TRBJ2-3 | NA | TRBV7-2 | CASSVGLVNTQYF | TGTGCCAGCAGCGTCGGACTAGTAAATACGCAGTATTTT
NA | TRBJ2-1 | NA | TRBV3-1/TRBV3-2 | CASSQAGASYNEQFF | TGTGCCAGCAGCCAAGCTGGGGCCTCCTACAATGAGCAGTTCTTC
TRBD1 | TRBJ1-5 | few | TRBV5-6 | CASSLEGGQGPYSNQPQHF | TGTGCCAGCAGCTTGGAGGGCGGACAGGGCCCTTATAGCAATCAGCCCCAGCATTTT
NA | TRBJ2-5 | few | TRBV18 | CASSPQHPQETQYF | TGTGCCAGCTCACCACAGCATCCTCAAGAGACCCAGTACTTC
NA | TRBJ2-3 | NA | TRBV29-1 | CSVEDPDSRADTQYF | TGCAGCGTTGAAGATCCTGACAGTCGGGCAGATACGCAGTATTTT
TRBD2 | TRBJ2-4 | NA | TRBV28 | CASSLRLAGGRRSGNIQYF | TGTGCCAGCAGTCTGAGACTAGCGGGAGGGAGAAGGAGTGGGAACATTCAGTACTTC
NA | TRBJ2-3 | NA | TRBV7-9 | CASSRVSSDTQYF | TGTGCCAGCAGCCGCGTTAGTTCAGATACGCAGTATTTT
NA | TRBJ1-5 | NA | TRBV7-2 | CASSLGGEQPQHF | TGTGCCAGCAGCTTGGGGGGGGAACAGCCCCAGCATTTT
TRBD2 | TRBJ2-3 | many | TRBV6-4 | CASSRTSGSTDTQYF | TGTGCCAGCAGTCGGACTAGCGGGAGCACAGATACGCAGTATTTT
TRBD1 | TRBJ2-7 | NA | TRBV11-2 | CASSMGQGVPPQYF | TGTGCCAGCAGCATGGGACAGGGGGTTCCGCCCCAGTACTTC
NA | TRBJ1-1 | few | TRBV4-3 | CASSQEAGLTEAFF | TGCGCCAGCAGCCAAGAGGCGGGACTCACTGAAGCTTTCTTT
TRBD1 | TRBJ1-2 | NA | TRBV4-2 | CASSQEYRGPYGYTF | TGTGCCAGCAGCCAGGAGTACAGGGGGCCCTATGGCTACACCTTC
NA | TRBJ1-5 | NA | TRBV6-1 | CASSDGYSNQPQHF | TGTGCCAGCAGTGACGGGTATAGCAATCAGCCCCAGCATTTT
NA | TRBJ1-1 | NA | TRBV14 | CASSQGRAMNTEAFF | TGTGCCAGCAGCCAAGGCAGGGCCATGAACACTGAAGCTTTCTTT
TRBD2 | TRBJ2-5 | NA | TRBV27 | CASRLAGGRETQYF | TGTGCCAGCAGGCTAGCGGGAGGGCGGGAGACCCAGTACTTC
NA | TRBJ1-6 | NA | TRBV19 | CASVGVGSYNSPLHF | TGTGCCAGTGTCGGGGTTGGGTCCTATAATTCACCCCTCCACTTT
NA | TRBJ2-5 | medium-sized | TRBV30 | CAWSGVARETQYF | TGTGCCTGGAGTGGGGTAGCGAGGGAGACCCAGTACTTC
TRBD1 | TRBJ2-1 | NA | TRBV7-2 | CASSLAGTEVSYNEQFF | TGTGCCAGCAGCTTAGCGGGGACAGAGGTTTCCTACAATGAGCAGTTCTTC
TRBD1 | TRBJ2-5 | NA | TRBV18 | CASSSTGWQETQYF | TGTGCCAGCTCATCGACAGGGTGGCAAGAGACCCAGTACTTC